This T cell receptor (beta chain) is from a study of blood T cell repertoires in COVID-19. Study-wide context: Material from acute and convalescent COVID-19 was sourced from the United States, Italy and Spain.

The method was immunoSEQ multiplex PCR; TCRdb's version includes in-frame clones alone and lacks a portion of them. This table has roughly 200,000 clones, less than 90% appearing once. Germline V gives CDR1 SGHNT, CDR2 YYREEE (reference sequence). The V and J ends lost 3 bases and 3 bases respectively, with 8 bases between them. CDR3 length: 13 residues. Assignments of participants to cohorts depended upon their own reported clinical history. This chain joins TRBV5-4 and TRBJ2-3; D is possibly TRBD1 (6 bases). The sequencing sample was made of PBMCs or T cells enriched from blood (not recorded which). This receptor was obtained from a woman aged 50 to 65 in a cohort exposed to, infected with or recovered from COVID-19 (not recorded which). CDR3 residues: CASSYGQTDTQYF. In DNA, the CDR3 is TGTGCCAGCAGCTACGGACAGACAGATACGCAGTATTTT.